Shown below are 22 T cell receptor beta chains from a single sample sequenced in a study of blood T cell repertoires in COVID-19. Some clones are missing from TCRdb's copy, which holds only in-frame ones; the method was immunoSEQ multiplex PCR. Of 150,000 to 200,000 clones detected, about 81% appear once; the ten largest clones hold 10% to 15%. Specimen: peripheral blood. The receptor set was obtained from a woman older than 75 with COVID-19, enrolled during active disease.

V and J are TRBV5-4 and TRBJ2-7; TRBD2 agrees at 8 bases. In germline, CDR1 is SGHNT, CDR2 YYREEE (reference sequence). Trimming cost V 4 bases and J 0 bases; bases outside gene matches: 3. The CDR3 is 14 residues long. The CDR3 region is CASSPGLDSYEQYF. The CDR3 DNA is TGTGCCAGCAGCCCGGGACTAGACTCCTACGAGCAGTACTTC.

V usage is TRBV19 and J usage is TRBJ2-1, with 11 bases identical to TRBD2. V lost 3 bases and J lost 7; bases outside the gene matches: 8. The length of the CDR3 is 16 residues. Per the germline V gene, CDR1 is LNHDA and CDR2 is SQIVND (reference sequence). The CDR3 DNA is TGTGCCAGTAGTATTGTACTAGCGGGAGCAGGGAATGAGCAGTTCTTC. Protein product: CASSIVLAGAGNEQFF.

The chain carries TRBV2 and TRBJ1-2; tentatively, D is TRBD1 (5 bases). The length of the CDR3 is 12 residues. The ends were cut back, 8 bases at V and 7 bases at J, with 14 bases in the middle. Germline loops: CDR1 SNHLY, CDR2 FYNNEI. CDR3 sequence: CASGQGLVGYTF. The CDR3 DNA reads TGTGCCAGCGGGCAGGGTTTAGTTGGCTACACCTTC.

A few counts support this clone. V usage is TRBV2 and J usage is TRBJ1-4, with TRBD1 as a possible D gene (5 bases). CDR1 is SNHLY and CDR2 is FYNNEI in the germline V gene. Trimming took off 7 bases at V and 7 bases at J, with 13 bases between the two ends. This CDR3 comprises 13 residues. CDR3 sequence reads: CASNQGGAEKLFF. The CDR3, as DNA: TGTGCCAGCAATCAGGGAGGAGCTGAAAAACTGTTTTTT.

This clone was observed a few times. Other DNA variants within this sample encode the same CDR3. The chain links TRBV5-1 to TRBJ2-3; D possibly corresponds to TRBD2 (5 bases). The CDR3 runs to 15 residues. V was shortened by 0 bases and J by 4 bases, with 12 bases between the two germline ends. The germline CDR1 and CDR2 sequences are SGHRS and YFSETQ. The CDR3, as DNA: TGCGCCAGCAGCTTGGTAGGACTGGCGCCAGATACGCAGTATTTT. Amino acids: CASSLVGLAPDTQYF.

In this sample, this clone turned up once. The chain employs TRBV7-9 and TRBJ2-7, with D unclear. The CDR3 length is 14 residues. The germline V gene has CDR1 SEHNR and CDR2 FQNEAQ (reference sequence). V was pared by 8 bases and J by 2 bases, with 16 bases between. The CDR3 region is CASGWWAPPYEQYF. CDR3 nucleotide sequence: TGTGCCAGCGGTTGGTGGGCTCCCCCCTACGAGCAGTACTTC.

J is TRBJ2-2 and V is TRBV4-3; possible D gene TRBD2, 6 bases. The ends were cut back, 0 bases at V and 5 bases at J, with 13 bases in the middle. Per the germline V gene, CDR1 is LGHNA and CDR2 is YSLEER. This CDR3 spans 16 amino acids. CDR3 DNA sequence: TGCGCCAGCAGCCAAGATCCGGGGGATCGGACCGGGGAGCTGTTTTTT. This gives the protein CASSQDPGDRTGELFF.

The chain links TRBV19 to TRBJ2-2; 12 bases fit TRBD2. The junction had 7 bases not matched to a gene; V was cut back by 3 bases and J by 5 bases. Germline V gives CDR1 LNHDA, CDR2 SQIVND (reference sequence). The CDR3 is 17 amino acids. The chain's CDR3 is CASSMTSGSGGTGELFF. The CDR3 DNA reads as TGTGCCAGTAGTATGACTAGCGGGAGTGGTGGTACCGGGGAGCTGTTTTTT. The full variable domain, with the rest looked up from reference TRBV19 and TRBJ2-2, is DGGITQSPKYLFRKEGQNVTLSCEQNLNHDAMYWYRQDPGQGLRLIYYSQIVNDFQKGDIAEGYSVSREKKESFPLTVTSAQKNPTAFYLCASSMTSGSGGTGELFFGEGSRLTVL.

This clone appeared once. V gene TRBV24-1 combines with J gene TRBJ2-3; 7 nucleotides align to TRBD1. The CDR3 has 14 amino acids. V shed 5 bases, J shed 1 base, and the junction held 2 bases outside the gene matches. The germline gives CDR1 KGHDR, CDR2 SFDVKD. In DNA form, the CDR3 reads TGTGCCACCAGTGCGGGACAGCGCACAGATACGCAGTATTTT. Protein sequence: CATSAGQRTDTQYF.

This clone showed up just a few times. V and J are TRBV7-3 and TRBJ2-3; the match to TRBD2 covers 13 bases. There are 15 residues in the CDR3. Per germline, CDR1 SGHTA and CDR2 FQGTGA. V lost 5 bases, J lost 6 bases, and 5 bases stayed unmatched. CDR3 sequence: CASSRGLAGRDTQYF. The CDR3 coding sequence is TGTGCCAGCAGCAGGGGACTAGCGGGGCGGGATACGCAGTATTTT.

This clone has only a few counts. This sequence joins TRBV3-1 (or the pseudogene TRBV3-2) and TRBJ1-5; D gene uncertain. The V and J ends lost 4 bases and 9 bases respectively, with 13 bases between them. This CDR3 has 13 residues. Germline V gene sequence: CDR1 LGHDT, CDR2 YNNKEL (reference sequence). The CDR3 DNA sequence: TGTGCCAGCAGCCCTCCCGGCGGTGTGCCCCAGCATTTT. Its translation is CASSPPGGVPQHF.

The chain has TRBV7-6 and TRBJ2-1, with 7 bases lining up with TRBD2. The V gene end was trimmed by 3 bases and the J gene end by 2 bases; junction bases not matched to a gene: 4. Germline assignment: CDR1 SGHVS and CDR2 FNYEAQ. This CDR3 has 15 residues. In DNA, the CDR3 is TGTGCCAGCAGCTTCCTAGCGGTACCCTACAATGAGCAGTTCTTC. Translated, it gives CASSFLAVPYNEQFF.

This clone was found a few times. In DNA, the CDR3 is TGTGCCACCAGCAGAGATCAGGTTAATCAGCCCCAGCATTTT. Residues: CATSRDQVNQPQHF. The chain couples TRBV15 to TRBJ1-5; D ambiguous. The germline CDR1 and CDR2 sequences are LNHNV and YYDKDF (reference sequence). Trimming pared 0 bases from V and 4 bases from J, leaving 7 bases between. This CDR3 is 14 amino acids long.

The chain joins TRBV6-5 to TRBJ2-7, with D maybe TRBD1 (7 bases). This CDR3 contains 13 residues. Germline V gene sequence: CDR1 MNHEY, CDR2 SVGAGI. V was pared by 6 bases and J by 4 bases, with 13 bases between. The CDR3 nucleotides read TGTGCCAGCAGCGTGACAGGGAGGTACGAGCAGTACTTC. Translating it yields CASSVTGRYEQYF.

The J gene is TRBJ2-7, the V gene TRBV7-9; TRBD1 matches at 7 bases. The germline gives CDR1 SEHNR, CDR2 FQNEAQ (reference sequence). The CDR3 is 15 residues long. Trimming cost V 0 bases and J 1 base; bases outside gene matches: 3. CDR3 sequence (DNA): TGTGCCAGCAGCTTAGCGGGGGACAGATCCTACGAGCAGTACTTC. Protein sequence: CASSLAGDRSYEQYF.

The CDR3: CASSVSGGGTEAFF. DNA of the CDR3: TGTGCCAGCAGTGTATCGGGGGGTGGCACTGAAGCTTTCTTT. V gene TRBV2 combines with J gene TRBJ1-1; D might be TRBD1 (5 bases). The V end lost 4 bases, the J end lost 4 bases, and 13 bases lay between the germline ends. This CDR3 spans 14 amino acids. Germline loops: CDR1 SNHLY, CDR2 FYNNEI.

CDR3 loop: CASSVETGGFYGYTF. CDR3 sequence (DNA): TGTGCCAGCAGCGTAGAAACAGGGGGGTTCTATGGCTACACCTTC. This sequence joins TRBV9 and TRBJ1-2; TRBD1 agrees at 8 bases. This CDR3 is built from 15 residues. Germline assignment: CDR1 SGDLS and CDR2 YYNGEE. The trim removed 0 bases at V and 4 bases at J, leaving 5 bases unmatched.

The CDR3 here is CASSPGDRGLEKLFF. The DNA for the CDR3 is TGTGCCAGCAGCCCCGGGGACAGGGGGCTAGAAAAACTGTTTTTT. The chain couples TRBV11-3 to TRBJ1-4; 12 bases map to TRBD1. V was clipped by 5 bases and J by 8 bases; unmatched bases: 6. Germline CDR1 reads SGHNT; CDR2 reads YENEEA. The CDR3 loop spans 15 amino acids.

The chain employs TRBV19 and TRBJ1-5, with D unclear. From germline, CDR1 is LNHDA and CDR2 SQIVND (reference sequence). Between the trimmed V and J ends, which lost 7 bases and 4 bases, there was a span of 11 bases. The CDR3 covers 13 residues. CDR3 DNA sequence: TGTGCCAGTACCGTTGCCGGGAATCAGCCCCAGCATTTT. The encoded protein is CASTVAGNQPQHF.

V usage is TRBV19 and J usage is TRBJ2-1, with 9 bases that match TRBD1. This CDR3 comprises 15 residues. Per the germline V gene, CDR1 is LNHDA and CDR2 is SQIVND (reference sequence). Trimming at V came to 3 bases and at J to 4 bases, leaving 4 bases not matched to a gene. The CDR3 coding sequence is TGTGCCAGTAGTATTTTGACAGGGGGGTACAATGAGCAGTTCTTC. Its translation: CASSILTGGYNEQFF.

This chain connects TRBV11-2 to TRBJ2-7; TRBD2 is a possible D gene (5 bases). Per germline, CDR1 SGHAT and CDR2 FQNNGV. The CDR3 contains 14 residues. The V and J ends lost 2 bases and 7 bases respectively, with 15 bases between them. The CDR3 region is CASSLTLGPGEQYF. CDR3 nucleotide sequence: TGTGCCAGCAGCTTAACCTTGGGCCCGGGGGAGCAGTACTTC.

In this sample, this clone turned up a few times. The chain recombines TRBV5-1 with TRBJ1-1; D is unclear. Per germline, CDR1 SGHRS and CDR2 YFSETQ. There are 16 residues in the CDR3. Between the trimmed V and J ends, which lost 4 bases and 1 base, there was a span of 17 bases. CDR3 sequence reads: CASSPRPGGRNTEAFF. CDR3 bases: TGCGCCAGCAGCCCGAGGCCGGGAGGGAGGAACACTGAAGCTTTCTTT. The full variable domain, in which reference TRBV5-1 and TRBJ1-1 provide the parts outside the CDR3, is KAGVTQTPRYLIKTRGQQVTLSCSPISGHRSVSWYQQTPGQGLQFLFEYFSETQRNKGNFPGRFSGRQFSNSRSEMNVSTLELGDSALYLCASSPRPGGRNTEAFFGQGTRLTVV.